This record looks at one TCR beta chain sequence and its context. These data are taken from a study of blood T cell repertoires in COVID-19. Study-wide background: Samples representing acute and convalescent COVID-19 were sourced from the United States, Italy and Spain.

Per the authors' pipeline: Amplified reference gene primers provided the basis for estimating nucleated cell counts. Some clones are missing from TCRdb's copy, which holds only in-frame ones; the method was immunoSEQ multiplex PCR. The D gene and trimming were derived from the DNA, and the V and J assignments and clone size from that table. In the table there are about 160,000 clones, less than 85% of which are singletons. Germline CDR1 is SGHRS and CDR2 is YFSETQ. The V end was cut by 10 bases, the J end by 1 base, with 8 bases between. The CDR3 loop spans 11 amino acids. The TCR comes from a woman aged 80 or older with active or convalescent COVID-19. The sample taken for sequencing was peripheral blood. This chain uses TRBV5-1 with TRBJ2-5; TRBD2 is a possible D gene (6 bases). The CDR3 DNA reads TGCGCCTCGGGGGTCCAAGAGACCCAGTACTTC. Translated: CASGVQETQYF.